Below are 32 T cell receptor beta chains sequenced from a single sample in a study of PD-1 blockade in classical Hodgkin lymphoma. The method was immunoSEQ multiplex PCR; TCRdb's version includes in-frame clones alone and lacks a portion of them. This sample carries about 36,000 clones, around 63% of them seen once, and the ten largest clones take 11% to 15%. Autologous stem cell transplantation was followed by relapse in every patient, and brentuximab vedotin exposure varied. The sequenced sample was peripheral blood mononuclear cells (PBMCs), obtained before the second cycle of nivolumab. The receptor source for this set is a human donor with classical Hodgkin lymphoma.

The CDR3 spells CASSPQGRVNTEAFF. The CDR3, as DNA: TGTGCCAGCTCCCCCCAAGGCAGGGTGAACACTGAAGCTTTCTTT. The chain joins TRBV18 to TRBJ1-1, with TRBD1 as a possible D gene (5 bases). Germline-derived CDR1 and CDR2 are KGHSH and LQKENI. Trimming left V 6 bases short and J 0 bases short, with 14 bases between. This CDR3 is 15 amino acids long.

The chain is built from TRBV7-3 and TRBJ2-1; 11 bases line up with TRBD2. This CDR3 spans 15 amino acids. Germline values: CDR1 SGHTA, CDR2 FQGTGA. Losses at the gene ends were 5 bases for V and 4 bases for J; bases not matched to a gene: 4. CDR3 in amino acids: CASSLGLAGYNEQFF. The CDR3 DNA is TGTGCCAGCAGCCTCGGACTAGCGGGTTACAATGAGCAGTTCTTC.

The chain recombines TRBV2 with TRBJ1-6, with TRBD1 matching over 7 bases. Per the germline V gene, CDR1 is SNHLY and CDR2 is FYNNEI. The V gene end was trimmed by 8 bases and the J gene end by 6 bases; junction bases not matched to a gene: 7. This CDR3 is 14 amino acids long. In nucleotides, the CDR3 is TGTGCCAGCTGCGGACAGGCGGGTAATTCACCCCTCCACTTT. It yields the protein CASCGQAGNSPLHF.

The genes are TRBV7-2 and TRBJ2-6, with 9 bases fitting TRBD2. Losses at the gene ends were 5 bases for V and 0 bases for J; bases not matched to a gene: 5. From germline, CDR1 is SGHTA and CDR2 FQGNSA. The CDR3 has 17 residues. CDR3 bases: TGTGCCAGCAGCCCCCGGCGGGGGGGCTCTGGGGCCAACGTCCTGACTTTC. It yields the protein CASSPRRGGSGANVLTF.

The chain couples TRBV2 to TRBJ1-2; D gene uncertain. This CDR3 has 12 amino acids. Trimming took off 3 bases at V and 7 bases at J, with 9 bases between the two ends. Looked up from germline, CDR1 is SNHLY and CDR2 is FYNNEI. As DNA, the CDR3 is TGTGCCAGCAGTGAGGGTTTTGTTGGCTACACCTTC. Translated: CASSEGFVGYTF.

The CDR3 region is CASSRSGQGYEQYF. CDR3 nucleotides: TGTGCCAGCAGCAGATCGGGACAGGGATACGAGCAGTACTTC. The chain combines TRBV27 with TRBJ2-7; 9 bases line up with TRBD1. V lost 6 bases to trimming and J lost 4 bases; unmatched junction nucleotides: 7. The CDR3 consists of 14 residues. In germline, CDR1 is MNHEY, CDR2 SMNVEV (reference sequence).

The V gene is TRBV7-2, the J gene TRBJ2-1; 7 nucleotides agree with TRBD2. This CDR3 contains 13 residues. The trim removed 5 bases at V and 3 bases at J, leaving 1 base unmatched. Germline V gives CDR1 SGHTA, CDR2 FQGNSA. CDR3 loop: CASSGGDYNEQFF. In DNA, the CDR3 is TGTGCCAGCAGCGGGGGGGACTACAATGAGCAGTTCTTC.

The chain carries TRBV5-1 and TRBJ1-2, with 9 positions matching TRBD1. This CDR3 contains 16 residues. The trim removed 5 bases at V and 5 bases at J, leaving 13 bases unmatched. Germline assignment: CDR1 SGHRS and CDR2 YFSETQ. Here the CDR3 reads CASRPGTGRRGYGYTF. For the CDR3, the DNA is TGCGCCAGCAGACCCGGGACAGGGAGGAGAGGGTATGGCTACACCTTC.

The rearrangement links TRBV4-1 to TRBJ2-1; tentatively, D is TRBD2 (5 bases). Between the trimmed V and J ends, which lost 0 bases and 9 bases, there was a span of 18 bases. Germline V gene lookup returns CDR1 MGHRA and CDR2 YSYEKL. The CDR3 sequence is 16 residues long. CDR3 in amino acids: CASSQELTARGGEQFF. CDR3 coding DNA: TGCGCCAGCAGCCAAGAATTGACCGCCCGGGGTGGTGAGCAGTTCTTC.

This chain uses TRBV9 with TRBJ2-3; 8 bases agree with TRBD2. V dropped 2 bases and J dropped 1; count of bases not matched to a gene: 6. This CDR3 is built from 16 residues. Germline CDR1 is SGDLS and CDR2 is YYNGEE. This CDR3 is CASSVIPAGGTDTQYF. The CDR3 nucleotides are TGTGCCAGCAGCGTGATACCAGCGGGAGGCACAGATACGCAGTATTTT.

This clone appeared a few times. In DNA form, the CDR3 reads TGTGCCAGCAGTGAACAGGGTTACCCCGGGGAGCTGTTTTTT. Encoded protein: CASSEQGYPGELFF. The V gene is TRBV6-1, the J gene TRBJ2-2, with TRBD1 as a possible D gene (5 bases). V was cut by 2 bases and J by 6 bases, with 10 bases left in between. Per the germline V gene, CDR1 is MNHNS and CDR2 is SASEGT. The CDR3 length is 14 residues.

There are many counts of this clone. This rearrangement joins TRBV29-1 to TRBJ2-5; D ambiguous. Trimming cost V 5 bases and J 2 bases, with 15 bases left between them. Germline V gene sequence: CDR1 SQVTM, CDR2 ANQGSEA. The CDR3 has 14 residues. CDR3 protein: CSVYSPNGQETQYF. The CDR3 nucleotides are TGCAGCGTTTACAGTCCCAATGGTCAAGAGACCCAGTACTTC.

This clone was counted a few times. This chain connects TRBV28 to TRBJ2-5, with 12 bases matching TRBD1. This CDR3 contains 16 residues. V shed 5 bases, J shed 5 bases, and the junction held 9 bases outside the gene matches. Germline-derived CDR1 and CDR2 are MDHEN and SYDVKM. CDR3 in amino acids: CASSVTRDRGRETQYF. The CDR3 DNA sequence: TGTGCCAGCAGTGTAACCCGGGACAGGGGGCGGGAGACCCAGTACTTC.

V gene TRBV18 combines with J gene TRBJ1-4; the D is unclear. Trimming left V 3 bases short and J 0 bases short, with 5 bases between. The germline CDR1 and CDR2 sequences are KGHSH and LQKENI. CDR3 length: 14 residues. CDR3 sequence: CASSPSATNEKLFF. The DNA of the CDR3 is TGTGCCAGCTCACCGTCTGCAACTAATGAAAAACTGTTTTTT.

This clone was detected only once. V and J are TRBV7-2 and TRBJ1-5; D unclear. The V gene's germline CDR1 is SGHTA and CDR2 FQGNSA. Trimming took off 8 bases at V and 7 bases at J, with 21 bases between the two ends. The CDR3 runs to 15 residues. The DNA for the CDR3 is TGTGCCAGCCGAAGGTGGGCAAAAGAAGGGCAGCCCCAGCATTTT. Amino acid sequence: CASRRWAKEGQPQHF.

V and J are TRBV30 and TRBJ1-1; no reliable D call. This CDR3 is built from 11 residues. Trimming took 4 bases from V and 6 from J, leaving 9 bases between them. In germline, CDR1 is GTSNPN, CDR2 SVGIG (reference sequence). The CDR3 region is CAWTNRAEAFF. The CDR3 DNA reads as TGTGCCTGGACTAATCGGGCTGAAGCTTTCTTT.

The chain is built from TRBV18 and TRBJ2-3, with D uncertain. The germline V gene has CDR1 KGHSH and CDR2 LQKENI. The CDR3 covers 13 residues. Trimming pared 3 bases from V and 1 base from J, leaving 5 bases between. The CDR3 spells CASSPYRTDTQYF. Here the CDR3 DNA reads TGTGCCAGCTCACCCTACCGCACAGATACGCAGTATTTT.

The V and J genes are TRBV7-9 and TRBJ2-7; D not certain. V lost 4 bases and J 6 bases, leaving 13 bases between the germline ends. This CDR3 contains 13 residues. Germline V gives CDR1 SEHNR, CDR2 FQNEAQ (reference sequence). The chain's CDR3 is CASSSLPISEQYF. The CDR3 coding sequence is TGTGCCAGCAGCTCCCTGCCCATTTCCGAGCAGTACTTC.

This chain connects TRBV27 to TRBJ2-1, with 10 bases lining up with TRBD2. Germline lookup yields CDR1 MNHEY and CDR2 SMNVEV (reference sequence). The CDR3 length is 13 residues. V trimming: 6 bases; J trimming: 8 bases; junction bases outside the gene matches: 4. The CDR3 region is CASRRGLADEQFF. CDR3 DNA: TGTGCCAGCAGGAGAGGACTAGCGGATGAGCAGTTCTTC.

The chain is built from TRBV4-1 and TRBJ2-2, with 11 positions matching TRBD1. This CDR3 contains 16 residues. Germline lookup yields CDR1 MGHRA and CDR2 YSYEKL. V was clipped by 4 bases and J by 3 bases; unmatched bases: 4. DNA of the CDR3: TGCGCCAGCAGCCCCGGACAGGGGGCGGACACCGGGGAGCTGTTTTTT. Translation gives CASSPGQGADTGELFF.

This chain links TRBV30 with TRBJ2-3, with unresolved D. V gave up 4 bases and J gave up 7 bases, with 18 bases separating them. Germline assignment: CDR1 GTSNPN and CDR2 SVGIG (reference sequence). The CDR3 contains 14 residues. This CDR3 reads CAWIRNVGSYTQYF. As DNA, the CDR3 is TGTGCCTGGATCCGGAACGTCGGTAGTTATACGCAGTATTTT.

The CDR3 sequence: CASSQPIGLAGDRTGELFF. In nucleotides, the CDR3 is TGCGCCAGCAGCCAACCAATTGGACTAGCGGGCGATCGGACCGGGGAGCTGTTTTTT. The V gene is TRBV4-1, the J gene TRBJ2-2, with TRBD2 matching 11 bases. The junction had 13 bases not matched to a gene; V was cut back by 2 bases and J by 5 bases. From germline, CDR1 is MGHRA and CDR2 YSYEKL. This CDR3 is built from 19 residues.

J is TRBJ2-7 and V is TRBV6-1; 11 nucleotides agree with TRBD2. J gave up 12 bases and V 8 bases, and 18 bases lay outside the gene matches. The CDR3 covers 15 residues. The germline V gene has CDR1 MNHNS and CDR2 SASEGT. CDR3 sequence (DNA): TGTGCCAGCGGAAACCGACTAGCGGGACCGCGGGCGGTGTACTTC. This encodes CASGNRLAGPRAVYF.

The sample holds a few counts of this clone. The chain recombines TRBV7-2 with TRBJ2-5; 7 positions agree with TRBD2. CDR1 and CDR2 (germline): SGHTA, FQGNSA. CDR3 length: 16 residues. The J segment lost 5 bases and the V segment lost 1 base, leaving 10 bases of the junction unmatched. CDR3 amino acids: CASSLGASGYWETQYF. The CDR3 bases are TGTGCCAGCAGCTTAGGGGCTAGCGGTTATTGGGAGACCCAGTACTTC.

J is TRBJ1-1 and V is TRBV7-2; D remains unclear. V gave up 1 base and J gave up 7 bases, with 10 bases separating them. The germline gives CDR1 SGHTA, CDR2 FQGNSA. CDR3 size: 13 residues. In DNA, the CDR3 is TGTGCCAGCAGCTTAGAGGCGGGTCTTGAAGCTTTCTTT. This translates into CASSLEAGLEAFF. The full variable domain, in which reference TRBV7-2 and TRBJ1-1 provide the parts outside the CDR3, is GAGVSQSPSNKVTEKGKDVELRCDPISGHTALYWYRQSLGQGLEFLIYFQGNSAPDKSGLPSDRFSAERTGGSVSTLTIQRTQQEDSAVYLCASSLEAGLEAFFGQGTRLTVV.

This clone was picked up one time. V and J are TRBV15 and TRBJ2-2; D possibly corresponds to TRBD1 (5 bases). The CDR3 is 15 residues long. V gave up 8 bases and J gave up 2 bases, with 15 bases separating them. In germline, CDR1 is LNHNV, CDR2 YYDKDF (reference sequence). This CDR3 is CATVHRQGNTGELFF. CDR3 coding DNA: TGTGCCACCGTGCACCGGCAGGGCAACACCGGGGAGCTGTTTTTT.

This clone appeared a few times. The chain recombines TRBV6-6 with TRBJ2-1; 8 nucleotides match TRBD1. J gave up 4 bases and V 6 bases, and 8 bases lay outside the gene matches. The CDR3 totals 15 residues. Germline V gives CDR1 MNHNY, CDR2 SVGAGI (reference sequence). The CDR3 nucleotides are TGTGCCAGCAGCCCTCAGCAGGGGGCATACAATGAGCAGTTCTTC. This codes for CASSPQQGAYNEQFF.

The chain uses TRBV5-4 and TRBJ1-6; D gene ambiguous. V was clipped by 5 bases and J by 12 bases, with 6 bases between them. The CDR3 consists of 10 residues. Germline V gives CDR1 SGHNT, CDR2 YYREEE (reference sequence). The CDR3 DNA follows: TGTGCCAGCAGGATTAAACCCCTCCACTTT. Its protein product is CASRIKPLHF.

The count of this clone is one. V and J are TRBV5-4 and TRBJ2-1; 8 nucleotides align to TRBD1. J lost 4 bases, V lost 4 bases, and 7 bases had no gene match. Germline V CDR1 and CDR2: SGHNT, YYREEE (reference sequence). This CDR3 contains 15 residues. The CDR3 region is CASSLDRGPYNEQFF. CDR3 nucleotides: TGTGCCAGCAGCCTAGACAGGGGTCCGTACAATGAGCAGTTCTTC.

This clone has a handful of counts. V is TRBV30 and J is TRBJ1-6, with 8 nucleotides matching TRBD1. With V trimmed by 0 bases and J by 9 bases, 10 bases remained unmatched. Germline CDR1 reads GTSNPN; CDR2 reads SVGIG (reference sequence). There are 16 residues in the CDR3. The CDR3 nucleotides are TGTGCCTGGAGTGTAAGCGGGGGGACAGGAGGTTCACCCCTCCACTTT. Protein product: CAWSVSGGTGGSPLHF.

The genes are TRBV6-5 and TRBJ1-4; tentative D call: TRBD1 (6 bases). The V and J ends lost 2 bases and 3 bases respectively, with 10 bases between them. Looked up from germline, CDR1 is MNHEY and CDR2 is SVGAGI. This CDR3 comprises 15 residues. CDR3 loop: CASSYAGGPNEKLFF. CDR3 DNA: TGTGCCAGCAGTTACGCGGGGGGCCCTAATGAAAAACTGTTTTTT.

The CDR3 protein is CASGLVQGRNTEAFF. DNA for the CDR3: TGTGCTAGTGGTTTGGTACAGGGACGGAACACTGAAGCTTTCTTT. The rearrangement uses TRBV12-5 and TRBJ1-1; a possible D gene is TRBD1 (6 bases). The V gene lost 0 bases and the J gene lost 1 base, with 9 bases spanning the gap. CDR1 and CDR2 from the germline V gene are LGHNT and FRNRAP. CDR3 length: 15 amino acids.